This entry lists 28 T cell receptor beta chains sequenced from one sample in a study of regulatory T cells in long-lasting Graves disease. Construction of the TCR beta libraries employed iRepertoire HTBI primers in conjunction with Arm-PCR of CDR3 regions. From the multiplex PCR reads, TCRdb called clonotypes with MiXCR, one entry per CDR3 protein. In the table there are about 540,000 distinct CDR3 sequences, roughly 12% of which are singletons. The time point denotes: newly diagnosed GD, antithyroid drugs for less than 3 months. Isolated PBMC RNA provided the starting material for the TCR library. A further study also used this sample, focusing on T cells in Graves' hyperthyroidism and ophthalmopathy.

The sequencing here drew on peripheral blood mononuclear cells (PBMCs), taken at new diagnosis, from a patient treated with antithyroid drugs. The source is a man aged 25 to 40 with Graves disease.

This clonotype was recorded many times. The J gene is TRBJ1-5, the V gene TRBV15; D not resolved. Germline V gene data show CDR1 as LNHNV and CDR2 as YYDKDF (reference sequence). The CDR3 has 12 residues. Trimming stripped 5 bases from V and 0 bases from J, with 2 bases between. CDR3 sequence (DNA): TGTGCCACCAGCCTTAGCAATCAGCCCCAGCATTTT. Its translation is CATSLSNQPQHF.

This clonotype showed up many times. The chain uses TRBV9 and TRBJ2-5; TRBD2 agrees at 9 bases. V gave up 3 bases and J gave up 5 bases; unmatched junction bases: 8. In germline, CDR1 is SGDLS, CDR2 YYNGEE. The CDR3 extends over 15 amino acids. This CDR3 is CASSALAGAQETQYF. Here the CDR3 DNA reads TGTGCCAGCAGCGCTTTAGCGGGAGCGCAGGAGACCCAGTACTTC.

This clonotype has a count of ten or more. CDR3 sequence (DNA): TGTGCCAGCAGCTTAAGGAGGCTAGCGGGAACAGGTGATACGCAGTATTTT. Protein product: CASSLRRLAGTGDTQYF. This rearrangement joins TRBV7-3 to TRBJ2-3, with 9 bases matching TRBD2. CDR3 length equals 17 residues. CDR1 and CDR2 from the germline V gene are SGHTA and FQGTGA. The ends lost 1 base at V and 6 bases at J; junction bases unmatched: 11.

In the case of this clonotype: A much larger clone differs by one base, so this may be a read error. The chain couples TRBV11-2 to TRBJ1-1; tentative D call: TRBD1 (5 bases). Germline V gives CDR1 SGHAT, CDR2 FQNNGV. The CDR3 loop spans 14 amino acids. Trimming removed 3 bases from V and 3 bases from J, with 11 bases in between. Here the CDR3 reads CASSLVGDHTEAFF. CDR3 nucleotide sequence: TGTGCCAGCAGCTTGGTAGGGGATCACACTGAAGCTTTCTTT. The whole variable domain, filled in from reference TRBV11-2 and TRBJ1-1, reads EAGVAQSPRYKIIEKRQSVAFWCNPISGHATLYWYQQILGQGPKLLIQFQNNGVVDDSQLPKDRFSAERLKGVDSTLKIQPAKLEDSAVYLCASSLVGDHTEAFFGQGTRLTVV.

This clonotype was counted many times. The V gene is TRBV5-1, the J gene TRBJ2-3; TRBD1 agrees at 9 bases. Germline values: CDR1 SGHRS, CDR2 YFSETQ. The CDR3 runs 14 residues. The V gene end was trimmed by 3 bases and the J gene end by 3 bases; junction bases not matched to a gene: 2. CDR3 sequence reads: CASSSGQGTDTQYF. The CDR3 nucleotides are TGCGCCAGCAGCTCGGGACAGGGTACAGATACGCAGTATTTT.

To note about this clonotype: A read error may account for a junction end that differs from germline. The gene calls are TRBV5-1 and TRBJ1-3; the match to TRBD1 covers 10 bases. Germline V CDR1 and CDR2: SGHRS, YFSETQ. This CDR3 has 19 amino acids. CDR3 residues: CASSLGDRGRSLSGDTIYF. DNA for the CDR3: TGCGCCAGCAGCTTGGGGGACAGGGGTCGGTCCCTCTCTGGAGACACCATATATTTT.

This clonotype occurred a few times. The J gene is TRBJ1-2, the V gene TRBV7-2, with D possibly being TRBD1 (5 bases). V lost 0 bases to trimming and J lost 4 bases, with 12 bases between them. This CDR3 is 15 amino acids long. Germline V lookup: CDR1 SGHTA, CDR2 FQGNSA. The DNA of the CDR3 is TGTGCCAGCAGCTTAGCGTTTGGGGGGGGCTATGGCTACACCTTC. It yields the protein CASSLAFGGGYGYTF. Combining the CDR3 with reference TRBV7-2 and TRBJ1-2 gives the whole variable domain GAGVSQSPSNKVTEKGKDVELRCDPISGHTALYWYRQSLGQGLEFLIYFQGNSAPDKSGLPSDRFSAERTGGSVSTLTIQRTQQEDSAVYLCASSLAFGGGYGYTFGSGTRLTVV.

This clonotype was recorded at least ten times. The chain joins TRBV2 to TRBJ2-3, with D possibly matching TRBD1 (6 bases). This CDR3 comprises 14 residues. Between the trimmed V and J ends, which lost 5 bases and 2 bases, there was a span of 11 bases. Germline loops: CDR1 SNHLY, CDR2 FYNNEI. CDR3 region: CASSPRDITDTQYF. The CDR3 DNA sequence: TGTGCCAGCAGTCCACGGGACATCACAGATACGCAGTATTTT. The full variable domain, with the rest looked up from reference TRBV2 and TRBJ2-3, is EPEVTQTPSHQVTQMGQEVILRCVPISNHLYFYWYRQILGQKVEFLVSFYNNEISEKSEIFDDQFSVERPDGSNFTLKIRSTKLEDSAMYFCASSPRDITDTQYFGPGTRLTVL.

The sample holds many counts of this clonotype. This chain joins TRBV5-1 and TRBJ2-2; possible D gene TRBD1, 6 bases. The length of the CDR3 is 15 residues. Germline V gene lookup returns CDR1 SGHRS and CDR2 YFSETQ. V was cut by 4 bases and J by 4 bases, with 14 bases left in between. The CDR3 DNA sequence: TGCGCCAGCAGCCCCCAGGAAGGGGGCACCGGGGAGCTGTTTTTT. Its protein is CASSPQEGGTGELFF.

There are many counts of this clonotype. The CDR3 sequence is CASHFVSTDTQYF. Here the CDR3 DNA reads TGTGCCAGCCATTTTGTTAGCACAGATACGCAGTATTTT. The chain is built from TRBV6-2 or TRBV6-3 and TRBJ2-3; no definite D call. Trimming cost V 8 bases and J 0 bases, with 9 bases left between them. Germline CDR1 and CDR2: MNHEY and SVGEGT. CDR3 length equals 13 residues.

In its sample, this clonotype was seen many times. As DNA, the CDR3 is TGTGCCACCAAAGAGCTAGCGGGAGTAACAGATACGCAGTATTTT. Residues: CATKELAGVTDTQYF. The chain employs TRBV12-3 or TRBV12-4 and TRBJ2-3; TRBD2 matches 10 bases. The V gene end was trimmed by 10 bases and the J gene end by 3 bases; junction bases not matched to a gene: 10. The CDR3 consists of 15 residues.

The chain joins TRBV30 to TRBJ2-1, with 7 bases identical to TRBD2. The length of the CDR3 is 16 residues. The germline V gene has CDR1 GTSNPN and CDR2 SVGIG (reference sequence). The junction had 6 bases not matched to a gene; V was cut back by 1 base and J by 0 bases. CDR3 loop: CAWSGIAGSSYNEQFF. DNA of the CDR3: TGTGCCTGGAGTGGAATAGCGGGTAGCTCCTACAATGAGCAGTTCTTC.

This clonotype was seen ten or more times. This chain connects TRBV12-3 or TRBV12-4 to TRBJ2-1; 10 bases fit TRBD1. The CDR3 consists of 15 residues. Germline trimming cut 8 bases from V and 5 bases from J; bases unmatched to any gene: 9. As DNA, the CDR3 is TGTGCCAGCGCCCCGGGACAGGGGTCCCACAATGAGCAGTTCTTC. Translation: CASAPGQGSHNEQFF.

Of note for this clonotype: A much more abundant neighbour one base away suggests this may be a read error. V and J are TRBV10-3 and TRBJ2-5; D perhaps matches TRBD1 (6 bases). The CDR3 spans 12 residues. The V gene lost 9 bases and the J gene lost 1 base, with 9 bases spanning the gap. Germline CDR1 and CDR2: ENHRY and SYGVKD. CDR3 residues: CAIVQGQETQYF. Here the CDR3 DNA reads TGTGCCATTGTACAGGGCCAAGAGACCCAGTACTTC.

The J gene is TRBJ1-1, the V gene TRBV27, with 10 nucleotides matching TRBD1. The CDR3 spans 16 residues. From germline, CDR1 is MNHEY and CDR2 SMNVEV (reference sequence). Trimming took 6 bases from V and 3 from J; bases not matched to a gene: 10. The CDR3 spells CASRPGQGGGYTEAFF. The CDR3 nucleotides read TGTGCCAGCAGGCCTGGACAGGGGGGAGGGTACACTGAAGCTTTCTTT.

This clonotype appeared a few times. This chain connects TRBV4-2 to TRBJ2-7; 7 nucleotides align to TRBD1. Per germline, CDR1 LGHNA and CDR2 YNFKEQ. The CDR3 sequence is 16 residues long. V lost 2 bases to trimming and J lost 0 bases; unmatched junction nucleotides: 7. The CDR3 region is CASSQSHRGNSYEQYF. CDR3 nucleotides: TGTGCCAGCAGCCAATCCCACAGGGGAAACTCCTACGAGCAGTACTTC.

This clonotype was picked up many times. V usage is TRBV12-3 or TRBV12-4 and J usage is TRBJ2-1; D gene ambiguous. This CDR3 spans 17 amino acids. Trimming took 0 bases from V and 6 from J, leaving 18 bases between them. The CDR3 spells CASSLAAVPLIRNEQFF. The CDR3 nucleotides are TGTGCCAGCAGTTTAGCTGCGGTACCCCTAATTCGCAATGAGCAGTTCTTC.

In this sample, this clonotype turned up many times. The chain joins TRBV5-1 to TRBJ2-5; possible D gene TRBD2, 6 bases. V lost 7 bases and J 2 bases, leaving 12 bases between the germline ends. CDR1 is SGHRS and CDR2 is YFSETQ in the germline V gene. CDR3 size: 13 residues. CDR3 in amino acids: CASCRSGQETQYF. As DNA, the CDR3 is TGCGCCAGCTGTCGTAGCGGACAAGAGACCCAGTACTTC.

About this clonotype itself: One base away lies a much larger clone, so this may be a sequencing read error. Because the CDR3 is missing its conserved closing phenylalanine or tryptophan, this is likely a read error. The chain has TRBV18 and TRBJ2-7; 7 positions match TRBD2. V lost 3 bases and J lost 4; bases outside the gene matches: 9. The CDR3 is made up of 15 amino acids. Germline values: CDR1 KGHSH, CDR2 LQKENI. In DNA form, the CDR3 reads TGTGCCAGCTCACCCGCGGGAGCCGCAGGATACGAGCAGTACCTC. Its translation: CASSPAGAAGYEQYL.

This chain connects TRBV29-1 to TRBJ2-6; tentatively, D is TRBD1 or TRBD2 (6 bases each). The CDR3 is made up of 14 amino acids. V was cut by 6 bases and J by 4 bases, with 13 bases left in between. CDR1 is SQVTM, CDR2 ANQGSEA, per germline. As DNA, the CDR3 is TGCAGCGTAAAAGGGGGGACCGGGGCCAACGTCCTGACTTTC. Its translation: CSVKGGTGANVLTF.

V is TRBV29-1 and J is TRBJ2-5; D possibly uses TRBD1 or TRBD2 (5 bases each). V lost 3 bases and J 2 bases, leaving 13 bases between the germline ends. Germline CDR1 SQVTM, CDR2 ANQGSEA. The CDR3 consists of 14 residues. The CDR3 is CSVEAGWGQETQYF. CDR3 DNA sequence: TGCAGCGTTGAGGCAGGATGGGGGCAAGAGACCCAGTACTTC.

This clonotype appeared a few times. The chain combines TRBV18 with TRBJ2-7, with TRBD2 as a possible D gene (7 bases). V lost 6 bases and J lost 1, with 13 bases in between. The germline V gene encodes CDR1 KGHSH and CDR2 LQKENI. There are 14 residues in the CDR3. CDR3 nucleotides: TGTGCCAGCTCGGGGGGGGCAGAGTCCTACGAGCAGTACTTC. This sequence encodes CASSGGAESYEQYF. Full variable domain (outside the CDR3, taken from reference TRBV18 and TRBJ2-7): NAGVMQNPRHLVRRRGQEARLRCSPMKGHSHVYWYRQLPEEGLKFMVYLQKENIIDESGMPKERFSAEFPKEGPSILRIQQVVRGDSAAYFCASSGGAESYEQYFGPGTRLTVT.

This chain joins TRBV19 and TRBJ1-2; D may be TRBD1 (6 bases). V was pared by 10 bases and J by 9 bases, with 18 bases between. The germline gives CDR1 LNHDA, CDR2 SQIVND (reference sequence). The length of the CDR3 is 12 residues. CDR3 region: CATAGAVASYTF. The CDR3 DNA reads as TGTGCCACCGCGGGGGCAGTCGCGAGCTACACCTTC.

This clonotype was recorded many times. The rearrangement uses TRBV11-2 and TRBJ2-1, with 12 nucleotides matching TRBD2. The junction had 7 bases not matched to a gene; V was cut back by 4 bases and J by 15 bases. This CDR3 has 13 amino acids. The germline V gene encodes CDR1 SGHAT and CDR2 FQNNGV. The DNA of the CDR3 is TGTGCCAGCAGCTCGACTAGCGGGAGAATAGCGTTCTTC. It codes for CASSSTSGRIAFF.

This clonotype has a handful of counts. The rearrangement links TRBV18 to TRBJ2-1, with D possibly being TRBD2 (5 bases). Germline values: CDR1 KGHSH, CDR2 LQKENI. V was trimmed by 2 bases and J by 7 bases, leaving 12 bases between them. The CDR3 sequence is 14 residues long. The CDR3 bases are TGTGCCAGCTCACCAATCCGCGGGTTGAATGAGCAGTTCTTC. Translation: CASSPIRGLNEQFF.

This clonotype was seen a handful of times. This rearrangement joins TRBV29-1 to TRBJ2-3, with 9 bases that match TRBD2. V lost 4 bases and J lost 2; bases outside the gene matches: 4. This CDR3 is built from 14 residues. CDR1 is SQVTM, CDR2 ANQGSEA, per germline. The CDR3 DNA is TGCAGCGTTGGACTAGCGGCAGTCACAGATACGCAGTATTTT. As protein: CSVGLAAVTDTQYF.

This clonotype occurred a few times. The chain combines TRBV6-1 with TRBJ1-1; D is ambiguous. Trimming stripped 6 bases from V and 0 bases from J, with 14 bases between. This CDR3 is 15 amino acids long. CDR1 and CDR2 (germline): MNHNS, SASEGT. The CDR3 region has the DNA TGTGCCAGCAGGAGGATGGAAGGGTTGAACACTGAAGCTTTCTTT. This encodes CASRRMEGLNTEAFF.

This clonotype was seen repeatedly, ten times or more. The genes are TRBV12-3 or TRBV12-4 and TRBJ2-5, with D possibly being TRBD1 (5 bases). The CDR3 has 14 amino acids. Trimming removed 3 bases at V and 1 base at J, with 9 bases between. The CDR3 DNA follows: TGTGCCAGCAGTTTCCGACAGCTCCAAGAGACCCAGTACTTC. Its translation is CASSFRQLQETQYF.